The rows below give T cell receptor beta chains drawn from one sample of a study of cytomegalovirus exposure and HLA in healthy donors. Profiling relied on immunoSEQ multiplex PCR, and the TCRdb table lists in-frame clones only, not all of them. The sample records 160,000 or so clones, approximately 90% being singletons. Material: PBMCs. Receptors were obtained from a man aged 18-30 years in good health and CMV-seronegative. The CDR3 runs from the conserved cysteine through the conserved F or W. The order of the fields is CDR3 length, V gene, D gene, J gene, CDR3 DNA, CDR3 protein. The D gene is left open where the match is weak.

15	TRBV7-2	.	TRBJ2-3	TGTGCCAGCAGCTTATCGGACTACAGCACAGATACGCAGTATTTT	CASSLSDYSTDTQYF
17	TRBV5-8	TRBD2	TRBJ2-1	TGTGCCAGCAGCCCGACTAGCGGGGGCGCTCCTTACAATGAGCAGTTCTTC	CASSPTSGGAPYNEQFF
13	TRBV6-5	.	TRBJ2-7	TGTGCCAGCACAGGATCAGTCTCCTACGAGCAGTACTTC	CASTGSVSYEQYF
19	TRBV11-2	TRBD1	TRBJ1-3	TGTGCCAGCAGCTTTTTCCTAGATCGACAGGGGATGTCTGGAAACACCATATATTTT	CASSFFLDRQGMSGNTIYF
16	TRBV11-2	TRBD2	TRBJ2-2	TGTGCCAGTTCTAACGGACTAGCGGGAGCCACCGGGGAGCTGTTTTTT	CASSNGLAGATGELFF
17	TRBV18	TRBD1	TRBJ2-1	TGTGCCAGCTCACCCTCAGTAGGGGGACAGGGGGGTAATGAGCAGTTCTTC	CASSPSVGGQGGNEQFF
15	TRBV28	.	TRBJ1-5	TGTGCCAGCACCCGCGGGGGGGGTCAGCATCAGCCCCAGCATTTT	CASTRGGGQHQPQHF
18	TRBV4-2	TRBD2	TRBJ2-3	TGTGCCAGCAGCCAAGATCGGCTAGCGGGAGTGGGGACAGATACGCAGTATTTT	CASSQDRLAGVGTDTQYF
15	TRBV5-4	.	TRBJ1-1	TGTGCCAGCAGCTTAGGAGCGACGATGAACACTGAAGCTTTCTTT	CASSLGATMNTEAFF
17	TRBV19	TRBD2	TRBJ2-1	TGTGCCAGTAGCAGACTAGCGGGAACATTCAGCTACAATGAGCAGTTCTTC	CASSRLAGTFSYNEQFF
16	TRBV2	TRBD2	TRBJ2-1	TGTGCCAGCAGGCTCGAGACTAGCGGGGGGAACAATGAGCAGTTCTTC	CASRLETSGGNNEQFF
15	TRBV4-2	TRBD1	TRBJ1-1	TGTGCCAGCGAACAGGGGATGTTTAGAGAAACTGAAGCTTTCTTT	CASEQGMFRETEAFF
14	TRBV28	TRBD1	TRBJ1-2	TGTGCCAGCAGTCCGGGGGGACAGGGGTATGGCTACACCTTC	CASSPGGQGYGYTF
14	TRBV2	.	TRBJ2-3	TGTGCCAGCAGTGAAGCGCTTGGCGGAGATACGCAGTATTTT	CASSEALGGDTQYF
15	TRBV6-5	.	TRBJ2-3	TGTGCCAGCAGCCCGGGGGAACTGAGCACAGATACGCAGTATTTT	CASSPGELSTDTQYF
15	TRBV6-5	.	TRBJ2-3	TGTGCCAGCCAAACCAGAGGGCTAACGAGGGATACGCAGTATTTT	CASQTRGLTRDTQYF